The rows below give T cell receptor beta chains drawn from one sample of a study of radiotherapy plus CTLA-4 blockade in lung cancer. Libraries were prepared by immunoSEQ multiplex PCR; TCRdb keeps only in-frame clonotypes and omits some of them. The sample lists tens of thousands of clones; around 76% were seen once. The input for sequencing was peripheral blood, taken from a patient treated with radiotherapy plus ipilimumab. These receptors originate from a human donor with non-small cell lung cancer who had a partial response to radiotherapy plus ipilimumab. Some clones in this sample may be carry-over from other donors' samples. Both conserved end residues are part of each CDR3.

v_call	j_call	cdr3_length	cdr3_aa
TRBV11-2	TRBJ2-3	15	CASSTPGQNTDTQYF
TRBV7-9	TRBJ1-1	14	CASRYRSTYTEAFF
TRBV29-1	TRBJ2-5	11	CSVGTAETQYF
TRBV2	TRBJ1-5	16	CASLPGPNRIGQPQHF
TRBV28	TRBJ2-2	14	CASSPPRATGELFF
TRBV19	TRBJ2-1	14	CARKISGTYNEQFF
TRBV2	TRBJ2-2	16	CASSRLGTGGTGELFF
TRBV11-3	TRBJ1-4	15	CASSGPQGYGEKLFF
TRBV11-3	TRBJ1-1	16	CASSQLPGQKNTEAFF
TRBV6-1	TRBJ1-5	16	CASSELAGYSNQPQHF
TRBV6-1	TRBJ2-5	14	CASSPLTYQETQYF
TRBV4-3	TRBJ2-2	15	CASSQDFGRTGELFF
TRBV5-1	TRBJ1-1	16	CASSLAAGGVGTEAFF
TRBV2	TRBJ2-6	18	CASSEISARPERANVLTF
TRBV19	TRBJ1-5	16	CASSIVRGNGNQPQHF
TRBV19	TRBJ1-1	15	CASSMQDRGYTEAFF
TRBV7-2	TRBJ2-2	16	CASTQRAGGAAGELFF
TRBV6-5	TRBJ1-3	15	CASHGTIVSGNTIYF
TRBV19	TRBJ2-2	14	CASSQTGNTGELFF
TRBV18	TRBJ1-1	14	CASSPGQPATEAFF
TRBV4-3	TRBJ1-3	14	CASSHETTGNTIYF
TRBV9	TRBJ2-7	15	CASSAGRGHSYEQYF
TRBV27	TRBJ2-7	14	CASSLNGGSYEQYF
TRBV5-4	TRBJ2-1	12	CASSLSYNEQFF
TRBV9	TRBJ2-7	15	CASSATSDPSYEQYF
TRBV29-1	TRBJ1-4	14	CSVENRDLNEKLFF
TRBV20-1	TRBJ2-1	11	CSANRYNEQFF
TRBV4-1	TRBJ2-4	17	CASSHSLPAWPKNIQYF
TRBV7-6	TRBJ1-1	13	CASSLLQGTEAFF
TRBV10-3	TRBJ2-7	15	CAISRGEGFSYEQYF
TRBV29-1	TRBJ2-3	14	CSVGAAIETDTQYF
TRBV5-4	TRBJ2-5	15	CASSLTSGVGETQYF
TRBV11-2	TRBJ2-5	16	CASSQSPLPRGETQYF
TRBV7-9	TRBJ2-1	12	CASSVQGDEQFF
TRBV2	TRBJ2-7	14	CASRWNRGSYEQYF
TRBV14	TRBJ2-7	11	CASSLTGKQYF
TRBV19	TRBJ2-3	12	CASRDSTDTQYF
TRBV6-5	TRBJ1-1	15	CASVPQGRRSTEAFF
TRBV15	TRBJ1-3	16	CATSRGRTGIGNTIYF
TRBV29-1	TRBJ2-3	12	CSVDTGLGLQYF
TRBV5-4	TRBJ2-7	12	CASSFSQNEQYF
TRBV5-1	TRBJ2-2	16	CASSAGTGHNTGELFF
TRBV6-1	TRBJ2-1	14	CASSDGTSYNEQFF
TRBV7-8	TRBJ1-5	15	CASSLARGFSQPQHF
TRBV7-9	TRBJ1-2	18	CASSLGGLDVGANYGYTF
TRBV5-1	TRBJ2-5	14	CASSLSFPPETQYF
TRBV5-1	TRBJ2-2	15	CASSSGLAATGELFF
TRBV5-4	TRBJ2-7	14	CASSPPGLATKQYF
TRBV5-6	TRBJ1-4	15	CASSFKGQTNEKLFF
TRBV7-2	TRBJ2-1	16	CASSQWGAGGLNEQFF
TRBV29-1	TRBJ1-2	14	CSVERGGIGYGYTF
TRBV5-4	TRBJ2-7	12	CASSLGHYEQYF
TRBV4-2	TRBJ2-3	20	CASSQEVILFGLANTDTQYF
TRBV2	TRBJ1-5	15	CASSVLGQSNQPQHF
TRBV18	TRBJ1-6	17	CASSPRQASSYNSPLHF
TRBV29-1	TRBJ1-1	14	CSVEETGGVSEAFF
TRBV5-4	TRBJ2-7	15	CASSYGTETIDEQYF
TRBV9	TRBJ2-3	14	CASSKLAGSDTQYF
TRBV4-3	TRBJ2-7	15	CASSRQTSGPYEQYF
TRBV7-3	TRBJ2-3	12	CASSSVTDTQYF